The 29 T cell receptor beta chains given below trace back to one sample, sequenced in a study of shared clonotypes between healthy human individuals. Naive CD8 cells were CD45RO-negative, positively selected for CCR7, excluding terminally differentiated effector memory CD45RA+ cells. Profiled with immunoSEQ multiplex PCR; TCRdb holds only in-frame clones, not every one. This sample has about 600,000 clones, with roughly 98% found just once. The sequencing sample was made of naive CD8+ T cells sorted from blood. The receptor set was obtained from a man aged 30 to 39 in good health.

The rearrangement joins TRBV4-1 to TRBJ1-5; D call uncertain. Germline-derived CDR1 and CDR2 are MGHRA and YSYEKL. The CDR3 spans 15 residues. Trimming removed 3 bases from V and 7 bases from J, with 16 bases in between. The CDR3 loop is CASSHREGVGQPQHF. CDR3 coding DNA: TGCGCCAGCAGCCATCGGGAGGGTGTGGGACAGCCCCAGCATTTT.

The chain is built from TRBV18 and TRBJ2-7, with D possibly TRBD2 on 7 matching bases. The V gene's germline CDR1 is KGHSH and CDR2 LQKENI. Trimming took off 2 bases at V and 7 bases at J, with 15 bases between the two ends. This CDR3 comprises 14 residues. The CDR3 reads CASSPKGGTGEQYF. In DNA form, the CDR3 reads TGTGCCAGCTCACCAAAGGGGGGGACGGGGGAGCAGTACTTC.

V usage is TRBV6-6 and J usage is TRBJ2-7; the D is unclear. Germline loops: CDR1 MNHNY, CDR2 SVGAGI (reference sequence). There are 14 residues in the CDR3. Trimming cost V 0 bases and J 1 base, with 7 bases left between them. The CDR3 loop is CASSYSMTSYEQYF. In nucleotides, the CDR3 is TGTGCCAGCAGTTACTCGATGACTTCCTACGAGCAGTACTTC.

The V and J genes are TRBV7-9 and TRBJ2-2; 7 bases map to TRBD1. After removal of 6 bases from V and 7 bases from J, the junction contained 23 bases not matched to a gene. The CDR3 is 19 amino acids. CDR1 and CDR2 (germline): SEHNR, FQNEAQ (reference sequence). The CDR3 is CASRSTSGNRGSFGGELFF. CDR3 bases: TGTGCCAGCAGATCTACTTCCGGGAACAGGGGTTCATTTGGCGGGGAGCTGTTTTTT.

The chain employs TRBV6-5 and TRBJ1-2; TRBD1 matches 8 bases. Trimming at V came to 6 bases and at J to 4 bases, leaving 4 bases not matched to a gene. This CDR3 contains 13 residues. The V gene's germline CDR1 is MNHEY and CDR2 SVGAGI. The CDR3 DNA sequence: TGTGCCAGCAGCAGGGGGCGGACCTATGGCTACACCTTC. Its translation is CASSRGRTYGYTF.

The chain has TRBV4-1 and TRBJ1-1; D is ambiguous. Looked up from germline, CDR1 is MGHRA and CDR2 is YSYEKL. V lost 4 bases, J lost 2 bases, and 14 bases lay in between. The CDR3 totals 15 residues. The DNA for the CDR3 is TGCGCCAGCAGCCTTCCCGACACCGGAAACACTGAAGCTTTCTTT. Translating gives CASSLPDTGNTEAFF.

J is TRBJ2-7 and V is TRBV28; 13 positions agree with TRBD2. The V and J ends lost 4 bases and 6 bases, in that order; junction bases with no gene match: 18. The CDR3 consists of 19 residues. Germline V gene data show CDR1 as MDHEN and CDR2 as SYDVKM. The CDR3 nucleotides are TGTGCCAGCAGTTCCGGGACTAGCGGGGAAGGAAGGAAATGGGGCGAGCAGTACTTC. As protein: CASSSGTSGEGRKWGEQYF.

The chain uses TRBV5-1 and TRBJ2-7; D remains ambiguous. Looked up from germline, CDR1 is SGHRS and CDR2 is YFSETQ. CDR3 length: 13 residues. Trimming took 2 bases from V and 3 from J, leaving 9 bases between them. The CDR3 region has the DNA TGCGCCAGCAGCTTTGGCAAAAACTACGAGCAGTACTTC. Amino acids: CASSFGKNYEQYF.

V and J are TRBV30 and TRBJ2-5; possible D gene TRBD2, 6 bases. The V gene's germline CDR1 is GTSNPN and CDR2 SVGIG (reference sequence). CDR3 length: 13 amino acids. Between the trimmed V and J ends, which lost 0 bases and 5 bases, there was a span of 10 bases. The CDR3 region has the DNA TGTGCCTGGAGTGTATTCAGCGGGGAGACCCAGTACTTC. Translating it yields CAWSVFSGETQYF.

This clone has just one count. The V gene is TRBV30, the J gene TRBJ2-2; D might be TRBD1 (6 bases). Germline V CDR1 and CDR2: GTSNPN, SVGIG (reference sequence). V gave up 4 bases and J gave up 0 bases, with 12 bases separating them. CDR3 size: 15 residues. The CDR3 region has the DNA TGTGCCTGGAATTCAGGGGTATCGAACACCGGGGAGCTGTTTTTT. Encoded protein: CAWNSGVSNTGELFF.

V usage is TRBV27 and J usage is TRBJ2-3, with 12 bases aligning to TRBD2. Germline assignment: CDR1 MNHEY and CDR2 SMNVEV (reference sequence). This CDR3 comprises 16 residues. V lost 5 bases, J lost 5 bases, and 8 bases stayed unmatched. The DNA for the CDR3 is TGTGCCAGCAGTGGGGGGGGACTAGCGGGTAAAGATACGCAGTATTTT. It is translated as CASSGGGLAGKDTQYF.

The rearrangement links TRBV19 to TRBJ2-7, with a possible D match to TRBD1 (5 bases). Looked up from germline, CDR1 is LNHDA and CDR2 is SQIVND (reference sequence). The V end was cut by 4 bases, the J end by 0 bases, with 10 bases between. This CDR3 spans 14 amino acids. The CDR3 bases are TGTGCCAGTAGTACTCAGGGCTACTCCTACGAGCAGTACTTC. This sequence encodes CASSTQGYSYEQYF. Looking up the rest from reference TRBV19 and TRBJ2-7 gives the full variable domain: DGGITQSPKYLFRKEGQNVTLSCEQNLNHDAMYWYRQDPGQGLRLIYYSQIVNDFQKGDIAEGYSVSREKKESFPLTVTSAQKNPTAFYLCASSTQGYSYEQYFGPGTRLTVT.

J is TRBJ2-2 and V is TRBV12-5, with TRBD1 as a possible D gene (6 bases). Germline lookup yields CDR1 LGHNT and CDR2 FRNRAP. This CDR3 region has 18 residues. V shed 1 base and J shed 4 bases, with 19 bases lying between them. The DNA of the CDR3 is TGTGCTAGTGGTTTGGACCCGACAATTAGAGGGGGCACCGGGGAGCTGTTTTTT. Amino acids: CASGLDPTIRGGTGELFF. The variable domain in full, completed from reference TRBV12-5 and TRBJ2-2, reads DARVTQTPRHKVTEMGQEVTMRCQPILGHNTVFWYRQTMMQGLELLAYFRNRAPLDDSGMPKDRFSAEMPDATLATLKIQPSEPRDSAVYFCASGLDPTIRGGTGELFFGEGSRLTVL.

J is TRBJ1-1 and V is TRBV5-6, with D possibly matching TRBD1 (5 bases). The germline gives CDR1 SGHDT, CDR2 YYEEEE. Trimming left V 0 bases short and J 4 bases short, with 10 bases between. This CDR3 is 14 amino acids long. The DNA for the CDR3 is TGTGCCAGCAGCTTGGGCGGGGCGGTCACTGAAGCTTTCTTT. Translation: CASSLGGAVTEAFF.

The chain joins TRBV6-1 to TRBJ2-1; the D gene is possibly TRBD2 (5 bases). The CDR3 has 15 residues. The V gene lost 5 bases and the J gene lost 4 bases, with 15 bases spanning the gap. Germline CDR1 is MNHNS and CDR2 is SASEGT. For the CDR3, the DNA is TGTGCCAGCAGTCCGGACTCGGCGGATTACAATGAGCAGTTCTTC. Protein product: CASSPDSADYNEQFF.

This rearrangement joins TRBV5-1 to TRBJ2-7; possible D gene TRBD1, 6 bases. V lost 0 bases and J 1 base, leaving 11 bases between the germline ends. The length of the CDR3 is 15 residues. Germline CDR1 reads SGHRS; CDR2 reads YFSETQ. The chain's CDR3 is CASSLVQGMSYEQYF. The CDR3 DNA follows: TGCGCCAGCAGCTTGGTACAGGGAATGTCCTACGAGCAGTACTTC.

This clone appeared a single time. The V and J genes are TRBV6-5 and TRBJ2-2, with D perhaps matching TRBD2 (6 bases). CDR1 and CDR2 (germline): MNHEY, SVGAGI. V was shortened by 2 bases and J by 1 base, with 11 bases between the two germline ends. The CDR3 runs 16 residues. The CDR3 protein is CASSYGGSGNTGELFF. The CDR3 DNA is TGTGCCAGCAGTTACGGGGGTAGCGGGAACACCGGGGAGCTGTTTTTT.

This chain joins TRBV7-6 and TRBJ2-3; D gene unclear. Deletions cut 3 bases from V and 6 bases from J, with 16 bases between. This CDR3 spans 15 amino acids. Germline values: CDR1 SGHVS, CDR2 FNYEAQ. The DNA for the CDR3 is TGTGCCAGCAGCTTTGATCCTTCACCCAAGGATACGCAGTATTTT. Its protein is CASSFDPSPKDTQYF. Full variable domain (remainder filled in from reference TRBV7-6 and TRBJ2-3): GAGVSQSPRYKVTKRGQDVALRCDPISGHVSLYWYRQALGQGPEFLTYFNYEAQQDKSGLPNDRFSAERPEGSISTLTIQRTEQRDSAMYRCASSFDPSPKDTQYFGPGTRLTVL.

V is TRBV29-1 and J is TRBJ2-7; the match to TRBD2 covers 10 bases. V shed 1 base and J 6 bases; nucleotides not matched to a gene: 3. Germline assignment: CDR1 SQVTM and CDR2 ANQGSEA. This CDR3 has 13 amino acids. CDR3 sequence reads: CSVEGLAGVEQYF. The CDR3 bases are TGCAGCGTTGAAGGGCTAGCGGGAGTCGAGCAGTACTTC.

This chain connects TRBV7-9 to TRBJ2-7; 13 bases agree with TRBD2. The CDR3 has 15 residues. V shed 5 bases, J shed 5 bases, and the junction held 6 bases outside the gene matches. Germline V lookup: CDR1 SEHNR, CDR2 FQNEAQ (reference sequence). CDR3 protein: CASSQTSGRPHEQYF. For the CDR3, the DNA is TGTGCCAGCAGCCAGACTAGCGGGAGGCCCCACGAGCAGTACTTC.

The V and J genes are TRBV4-1 and TRBJ1-4; D remains unclear. V lost 5 bases, J lost 5 bases, and 9 bases lay in between. The CDR3 is 13 amino acids. Looked up from germline, CDR1 is MGHRA and CDR2 is YSYEKL. CDR3 sequence reads: CASSAGGNEKLFF. In DNA, the CDR3 is TGCGCCAGCAGCGCCGGAGGGAATGAAAAACTGTTTTTT.

This chain connects TRBV7-2 to TRBJ2-5; no clear D gene. In germline, CDR1 is SGHTA, CDR2 FQGNSA. The CDR3 spans 11 residues. Deletions cut 2 bases from V and 14 bases from J, with 12 bases between. Here the CDR3 reads CASSLLGRFYF. In DNA, the CDR3 is TGTGCCAGCAGCTTATTAGGCCGGTTTTACTTC.

This sequence joins TRBV10-1 and TRBJ2-7; TRBD1 agrees at 7 bases. The V and J ends lost 3 bases and 3 bases, in that order; junction bases with no gene match: 2. Germline V gene data show CDR1 as WNHNN and CDR2 as SYGVQD (reference sequence). This CDR3 has 13 residues. DNA for the CDR3: TGCGCCAGCAGTGAAGGGACAGACTACGAGCAGTACTTC. It translates to CASSEGTDYEQYF.

The chain employs TRBV14 and TRBJ1-1; D is undetermined. CDR3 length equals 13 residues. V dropped 1 base and J dropped 4 bases, with 7 bases sitting between them. Germline CDR1 reads SGHDN; CDR2 reads FVKESK. CDR3 amino acids: CASSQVLITEAFF. Written as DNA, the CDR3 is TGTGCCAGCAGCCAAGTTCTGATCACTGAAGCTTTCTTT.

The chain is built from TRBV7-9 and TRBJ1-1; a weak D match, TRBD1 (5 bases). With 5 bases removed from V and 1 base from J, the gap between germline ends came to 14 bases. The CDR3 is made up of 15 amino acids. Per the germline V gene, CDR1 is SEHNR and CDR2 is FQNEAQ (reference sequence). The CDR3 spells CASSPTATANTEAFF. The CDR3 DNA is TGTGCCAGCAGCCCCACCGCGACAGCGAACACTGAAGCTTTCTTT. Together with reference TRBV7-9 and TRBJ1-1, the CDR3 gives the full variable domain: DTGVSQNPRHKITKRGQNVTFRCDPISEHNRLYWYRQTLGQGPEFLTYFQNEAQLEKSRLLSDRFSAERPKGSFSTLEIQRTEQGDSAMYLCASSPTATANTEAFFGQGTRLTVV.

This chain uses TRBV27 with TRBJ2-1; TRBD2 might be the D (5 bases). CDR1 MNHEY and CDR2 SMNVEV come from the germline V gene (reference sequence). The germline V and J ends were trimmed by 6 bases and 0 bases, with 12 bases remaining between them. CDR3 size: 15 residues. In DNA, the CDR3 is TGTGCCAGCAGCTTGAGGGCAAGCTCCTACAATGAGCAGTTCTTC. Translation gives CASSLRASSYNEQFF.

J is TRBJ1-2 and V is TRBV9, with D unresolved. The ends were cut back, 7 bases at V and 8 bases at J, with 12 bases in the middle. The CDR3 is 11 amino acids. The V gene's germline CDR1 is SGDLS and CDR2 YYNGEE. CDR3 in amino acids: CASGGPRGYTF. The CDR3 bases are TGTGCCAGCGGCGGTCCCCGCGGCTACACCTTC.

The chain uses TRBV7-9 and TRBJ2-5; D may be TRBD2 (6 bases). The CDR3 loop spans 16 amino acids. Germline values: CDR1 SEHNR, CDR2 FQNEAQ (reference sequence). The V end lost 6 bases, the J end lost 1 base, and 18 bases lay between the germline ends. CDR3 sequence (DNA): TGTGCCAGCAGACCATTGGATAGCGGAGGCCAAGAGACCCAGTACTTC. Translation gives CASRPLDSGGQETQYF.

This chain links TRBV28 with TRBJ1-5; 9 positions agree with TRBD1. Germline CDR1 reads MDHEN; CDR2 reads SYDVKM. CDR3 length: 17 residues. V was clipped by 7 bases and J by 2 bases; unmatched bases: 12. CDR3 loop: CASMGTGFLVGNQPQHF. The CDR3 DNA follows: TGTGCCAGCATGGGGACAGGGTTCCTGGTCGGCAATCAGCCCCAGCATTTT.